The clone carrying this T cell receptor (beta chain) was seen repeatedly, ten times or more. Its cognate antigen is unknown. The data derive from a study of T-cell memory formation after mild COVID-19. Whole-study results and caveats: Contracting clones, day 15 to 85, had balanced CD4/CD8, and later expanders favored CD4+. Unconfirmed was the SARS-CoV-2 specificity of second-wave clones that peaked on day 37. Memory from before infection featured some responding clones, which suggests cross-reactive memory joined.

cDNA libraries for TCR alpha and TCR beta, carrying sample barcodes and UMIs, came from 5'RACE with constant-segment primers. TCRdb re-called the 5' RACE reads with MiXCR, one entry per CDR3 protein. The profile shows around 260,000 distinct CDR3 sequences, roughly 15% of them singletons. CDR1 LGHNA and CDR2 YNFKEQ come from the germline V gene. This CDR3 comprises 14 residues. V lost 3 bases and J lost 3, with 8 bases in between. The material sequenced was PBMCs or a T cell subset sorted from them (not recorded which). The receptor's source is a man in his late teens or twenties who had mild COVID-19 (a few samples of this study predate the infection). Cell type and time point are not known. The V call is TRBV4-2, the J call TRBJ2-2; no clear D gene. In DNA, the CDR3 is TGTGCCAGCAGCCAGAAACCTGACACCGGGGAGCTGTTTTTT. It codes for CASSQKPDTGELFF.